This T cell receptor beta chain is from a study of shared clonotypes between healthy human individuals. The table came from immunoSEQ multiplex PCR; TCRdb's copy has only in-frame clones and leaves some out. The sample contains hundreds of thousands of clones, less than 80% of which appear only once. Germline values: CDR1 SGHRS, CDR2 YFSETQ. CDR3 size: 15 residues. V lost 4 bases and J lost 1; bases outside the gene matches: 5. Sequencing was done on a sample of memory CD4+ T cells sorted from blood. Noted subset: CD45RA-negative fraction. The TCR originated in a woman in her thirties in good health. V is TRBV5-1 and J is TRBJ2-1; 7 nucleotides agree with TRBD2. DNA of the CDR3: TGCGCCAGCAGCGCGGGAGCGAGTTCCTACAATGAGCAGTTCTTC. Residues: CASSAGASSYNEQFF.